What follows is one T cell receptor (beta chain) and its context. The entry originates in a study of human thymus T cells. Each of the donors was a healthy Finnish infant who was undergoing open corrective cardiac surgery for congenital heart defects. Only four of the eight donors provided an approximately 0.45-1 mL blood sample. Germline V gene sequence: CDR1 SNHLY, CDR2 FYNNEI. V dropped 8 bases and J dropped 7 bases, with 12 bases sitting between them. The CDR3 has 12 amino acids. Using immunoSEQ multiplex PCR, the repertoire was profiled, and TCRdb retains in-frame clones only, with some absent. The sample holds 40,000 to 45,000 clones, about 93% seen once.

V and J are TRBV2 and TRBJ2-1, with D possibly called TRBD1 or TRBD2 (5 bases each). Sequencing was carried out using blood. This TCR was recovered from a boy under two years old with a congenital heart defect but otherwise immunologically healthy. CDR3 region: CASGAEGNEQFF. In DNA, the CDR3 is TGTGCCAGCGGGGCCGAGGGAAATGAGCAGTTCTTC. Variable domain in full (rest from reference TRBV2 and TRBJ2-1): EPEVTQTPSHQVTQMGQEVILRCVPISNHLYFYWYRQILGQKVEFLVSFYNNEISEKSEIFDDQFSVERPDGSNFTLKIRSTKLEDSAMYFCASGAEGNEQFFGPGTRLTVL.